The next 26 T cell receptor beta chains were all read from a single sample in a study of PD-L1 blockade in urothelial cancer (dated by TCRdb to the late 2010s). The time point label, read with the paper, signifies: pretreatment peripheral blood. Library construction relied on the immunoSEQ multiplex PCR assay. TCRdb re-hosts the immuneACCESS table, in-frame sequences only. Its copies lack some clones; in the studies checked, an unresolved V gene accounts for under half of them, and the cause for the rest is not known. The sample has some 74,000 clones on record, about 85% of them singletons. The ten top clones hold about 6.2% of the sample. Sequenced material: PBMCs, taken around atezolizumab (anti-PD-L1) treatment. These receptors were collected from a middle-aged man with urothelial cancer.

The chain has TRBV5-4 and TRBJ1-2, with TRBD1 identical over 10 bases. V dropped 7 bases and J dropped 8; count of bases not matched to a gene: 2. CDR1 and CDR2 (germline): SGHNT, YYREEE (reference sequence). The length of the CDR3 is 11 residues. In DNA form, the CDR3 reads TGTGCCAGCGGGACAGGGGAAGGCTACACCTTC. As protein: CASGTGEGYTF. Complete variable domain (other parts from reference TRBV5-4 and TRBJ1-2): ETGVTQSPTHLIKTRGQQVTLRCSSQSGHNTVSWYQQALGQGPQFIFQYYREEENGRGNFPPRFSGLQFPNYSSELNVNALELDDSALYLCASGTGEGYTFGSGTRLTVV.

The rearrangement links TRBV15 to TRBJ2-1, with TRBD2 matching 10 bases. Looked up from germline, CDR1 is LNHNV and CDR2 is YYDKDF (reference sequence). V dropped 0 bases and J dropped 8; count of bases not matched to a gene: 4. The CDR3 totals 15 residues. CDR3 sequence reads: CATSRELAGLHEQFF. For the CDR3, the DNA is TGTGCCACCAGCAGAGAACTAGCGGGATTGCATGAGCAGTTCTTC.

The chain couples TRBV6-1 to TRBJ2-4; 12 nucleotides agree with TRBD2. This CDR3 contains 15 residues. V was clipped by 5 bases and J by 8 bases; unmatched bases: 7. The germline V gene has CDR1 MNHNS and CDR2 SASEGT. CDR3 DNA: TGTGCCAGCAGTTCGCTAGCGGGAGGGCCGGACATTCAGTACTTC. This sequence encodes CASSSLAGGPDIQYF.

The chain uses TRBV28 and TRBJ2-3, with no clear D. Germline V gene data show CDR1 as MDHEN and CDR2 as SYDVKM. The germline V and J ends were trimmed by 7 bases and 4 bases, with 12 bases remaining between them. The CDR3 has 13 residues. The CDR3: CASTGNAADTQYF. In nucleotides, the CDR3 is TGTGCCAGCACGGGTAATGCTGCAGATACGCAGTATTTT.

The chain joins TRBV20-1 to TRBJ2-7; D is unclear. The CDR3 loop spans 11 amino acids. Trimming took off 6 bases at V and 4 bases at J, with 10 bases between the two ends. Germline loops: CDR1 DFQATT, CDR2 SNEGSKA (reference sequence). CDR3 residues: CSAFRTYEQYF. The DNA of the CDR3 is TGCAGTGCGTTCAGAACATACGAGCAGTACTTC.

This clone turned up a few times. The genes are TRBV28 and TRBJ2-5; D might be TRBD1 (6 bases). V shed 3 bases and J shed 0 bases, with 8 bases lying between them. Looked up from germline, CDR1 is MDHEN and CDR2 is SYDVKM. The CDR3 loop spans 14 amino acids. CDR3 protein: CASSFGQNQETQYF. In DNA form, the CDR3 reads TGTGCCAGCAGTTTCGGACAGAACCAAGAGACCCAGTACTTC.

This sequence joins TRBV19 and TRBJ2-2; 10 bases align to TRBD2. V shed 8 bases and J 0 bases; nucleotides not matched to a gene: 6. Germline V gene data show CDR1 as LNHDA and CDR2 as SQIVND (reference sequence). This CDR3 region has 16 residues. CDR3 bases: TGTGCCAGTGGACTAGCGGACGCCACGAACACCGGGGAGCTGTTTTTT. Translating it yields CASGLADATNTGELFF.

The CDR3 bases are TGCGCCAGCAGCTTCGGAGACTTCCTTGACGAGCAGTACTTC. It specifies CASSFGDFLDEQYF. This chain joins TRBV5-1 and TRBJ2-7; no firm D call. Germline V gene data show CDR1 as SGHRS and CDR2 as YFSETQ. This CDR3 contains 14 residues. The V and J ends lost 2 bases and 5 bases respectively, with 14 bases between them.

This clone was seen a single time. The V gene is TRBV5-6, the J gene TRBJ2-2; 12 bases are a match to TRBD2. With V trimmed by 4 bases and J by 5 bases, 6 bases remained unmatched. Per the germline V gene, CDR1 is SGHDT and CDR2 is YYEEEE. CDR3 length: 16 residues. This CDR3 is CASSPGLAGRTGELFF. Here the CDR3 DNA reads TGTGCCAGCAGCCCGGGACTAGCGGGTAGAACCGGGGAGCTGTTTTTT. Complete variable domain (other parts from reference TRBV5-6 and TRBJ2-2): DAGVTQSPTHLIKTRGQQVTLRCSPKSGHDTVSWYQQALGQGPQFIFQYYEEEERQRGNFPDRFSGHQFPNYSSELNVNALLLGDSALYLCASSPGLAGRTGELFFGEGSRLTVL.

CDR3: CASSPGLAGGNEQFF. As DNA, the CDR3 is TGTGCCAGCAGCCCTGGACTAGCGGGAGGGAATGAGCAGTTCTTC. The rearrangement links TRBV27 to TRBJ2-1; 15 bases are a match to TRBD2. Germline CDR1 MNHEY, CDR2 SMNVEV (reference sequence). After removal of 6 bases from V and 7 bases from J, the junction contained 4 bases not matched to a gene. This CDR3 contains 15 residues.

V usage is TRBV29-1 and J usage is TRBJ2-1; maybe TRBD2 (6 bases). Germline CDR1 and CDR2: SQVTM and ANQGSEA. V was pared by 4 bases and J by 9 bases, with 13 bases between. CDR3 length: 12 amino acids. This CDR3 reads CSVGGVVGEQFF. CDR3 coding DNA: TGCAGCGTTGGGGGGGTTGTTGGTGAGCAGTTCTTC.

The chain couples TRBV6-4 to TRBJ2-3; 7 nucleotides line up with TRBD1. The CDR3 spans 14 residues. Germline-derived CDR1 and CDR2 are MRHNA and SNTAGT. With V trimmed by 0 bases and J by 4 bases, 1 base remained unmatched. CDR3 region: CASSDSGGADTQYF. The DNA of the CDR3 is TGTGCCAGCAGTGACTCAGGGGGCGCAGATACGCAGTATTTT.

V usage is TRBV7-2 and J usage is TRBJ1-1, with D possibly matching TRBD1 (6 bases). Germline V gene sequence: CDR1 SGHTA, CDR2 FQGNSA. This CDR3 spans 16 amino acids. Trimming stripped 1 base from V and 8 bases from J, with 20 bases between. CDR3: CASSLGSQGPGKEAFF. CDR3 nucleotide sequence: TGTGCCAGCAGCTTAGGGTCACAGGGCCCGGGGAAGGAAGCTTTCTTT.

This clone was seen once. The chain carries TRBV4-1 and TRBJ1-2, with D unclear. Germline V gives CDR1 MGHRA, CDR2 YSYEKL. V was clipped by 5 bases and J by 2 bases, with 18 bases between them. The CDR3 runs to 16 residues. The CDR3 nucleotides are TGCGCCAGCAGCACCGCTCTCCCGGGAGGAAACTATGGCTACACCTTC. Its translation is CASSTALPGGNYGYTF.

The chain couples TRBV4-2 to TRBJ2-1; D might be TRBD2 (6 bases). This CDR3 has 15 amino acids. Germline assignment: CDR1 LGHNA and CDR2 YNFKEQ. The germline V and J ends were trimmed by 3 bases and 1 base, with 10 bases remaining between them. DNA for the CDR3: TGTGCCAGCAGCCAGGAGGGACCATCCTACAATGAGCAGTTCTTC. It is translated as CASSQEGPSYNEQFF.

V usage is TRBV27 and J usage is TRBJ2-7; TRBD2 agrees at 16 bases. With V trimmed by 5 bases and J by 2 bases, 3 bases remained unmatched. Germline V gene data show CDR1 as MNHEY and CDR2 as SMNVEV (reference sequence). This CDR3 comprises 16 residues. As DNA, the CDR3 is TGTGCCAGCAGTCCGGGACTAGCGGGAGGGCCCTACGAGCAGTACTTC. Residues: CASSPGLAGGPYEQYF.

In DNA, the CDR3 is TGTGCCAGCAGCCCGCGTTCCGGGGGCGAGCAGTACTTC. This gives the protein CASSPRSGGEQYF. The genes are TRBV7-9 and TRBJ2-7, with D maybe TRBD2 (6 bases). The CDR3 sequence is 13 residues long. From germline, CDR1 is SEHNR and CDR2 FQNEAQ (reference sequence). Trimming pared 5 bases from V and 6 bases from J, leaving 14 bases between.

The V call is TRBV28, the J call TRBJ2-7; the match to TRBD2 covers 12 bases. This CDR3 contains 16 residues. Germline assignment: CDR1 MDHEN and CDR2 SYDVKM. Losses at the gene ends were 2 bases for V and 4 bases for J; bases not matched to a gene: 6. Here the CDR3 DNA reads TGTGCCAGCAGTTTAACGACTAGCGGGAGCTCTTACGAGCAGTACTTC. Translating it yields CASSLTTSGSSYEQYF.

The chain is built from TRBV28 and TRBJ1-2; D is perhaps TRBD1 (5 bases). The CDR3 sequence is 15 residues long. The V end was cut by 6 bases, the J end by 3 bases, with 17 bases between. Germline V CDR1 and CDR2: MDHEN, SYDVKM. The CDR3 sequence: CASRALGRGDYGYTF. The CDR3 region has the DNA TGTGCCAGCAGAGCCCTCGGGCGGGGCGACTATGGCTACACCTTC.

The V call is TRBV19, the J call TRBJ2-3; 7 bases agree with TRBD2. This CDR3 region has 15 residues. The V and J ends lost 8 bases and 6 bases, in that order; junction bases with no gene match: 14. The germline V gene has CDR1 LNHDA and CDR2 SQIVND (reference sequence). The DNA for the CDR3 is TGTGCCAGTGCTAATAGCGGGTCCCCCGGGGATACGCAGTATTTT. The encoded protein is CASANSGSPGDTQYF.

The gene calls are TRBV9 and TRBJ1-1; TRBD1 is a possible D gene (5 bases). The CDR3 runs to 14 residues. Germline V CDR1 and CDR2: SGDLS, YYNGEE. V gave up 4 bases and J gave up 6 bases, with 16 bases separating them. The CDR3 DNA is TGTGCCAGCAGCACTTACCCGACAGACCCTGAAGCTTTCTTT. Translating gives CASSTYPTDPEAFF.

The J gene is TRBJ2-7, the V gene TRBV2; the D gene is possibly TRBD2 (5 bases). The CDR3 loop spans 15 amino acids. Trimming cost V 6 bases and J 0 bases, with 15 bases left between them. Germline assignment: CDR1 SNHLY and CDR2 FYNNEI. The CDR3 region is CASRLDERSSYEQYF. The CDR3 DNA reads as TGTGCCAGCAGACTGGACGAGCGGAGCTCCTACGAGCAGTACTTC.

This clone was found once. The chain recombines TRBV18 with TRBJ2-7; 12 nucleotides line up with TRBD2. This CDR3 is 16 amino acids long. After removal of 6 bases from V and 1 base from J, the junction contained 7 bases not matched to a gene. Germline CDR1 is KGHSH and CDR2 is LQKENI. This CDR3 is CASSPGLAGHSYEQYF. CDR3 in DNA: TGTGCCAGCTCGCCGGGACTAGCGGGCCATTCCTACGAGCAGTACTTC.

The chain recombines TRBV28 with TRBJ2-1; 7 nucleotides line up with TRBD2. The length of the CDR3 is 14 residues. Trimming took 7 bases from V and 10 from J; bases not matched to a gene: 13. CDR1 is MDHEN, CDR2 SYDVKM, per germline. CDR3 in amino acids: CASTPYGEGREQFF. The CDR3 DNA sequence: TGTGCCAGCACCCCATATGGGGAGGGGAGGGAGCAGTTCTTC.

The CDR3 DNA follows: TGTGCCAGCACCCCAAGGGGCGTCCTGCTTAATACGCAGTATTTT. Its protein product is CASTPRGVLLNTQYF. The chain recombines TRBV28 with TRBJ2-3; D possibly corresponds to TRBD1 (5 bases). The CDR3 sequence is 15 residues long. V was cut by 7 bases and J by 7 bases, with 21 bases left in between. Germline V gene data show CDR1 as MDHEN and CDR2 as SYDVKM.

CDR3 bases: TGTGCCACCAACTACCGAGGACAGTTCGCGAACACCGGGGAGCTGTTTTTT. It yields the protein CATNYRGQFANTGELFF. J is TRBJ2-2 and V is TRBV19; the D gene is possibly TRBD1 (6 bases). There are 17 residues in the CDR3. V was clipped by 10 bases and J by 0 bases, with 21 bases between them. Germline CDR1 and CDR2: LNHDA and SQIVND (reference sequence).